These 18 T cell receptor beta chains were all obtained from the same sample, sequenced in a study of neoadjuvant nivolumab and ipilimumab in lung cancer. Sequenced by immunoSEQ multiplex PCR; TCRdb stores in-frame clones only, minus some. This repertoire shows tens of thousands of clones, approximately 89% found once; its top ten account for approximately 3.4%. Sequencing used peripheral blood, obtained before neoadjuvant nivolumab, alone or with ipilimumab. All receptors derive from an adult with non-small cell lung cancer.

The chain carries TRBV9 and TRBJ2-1; D is uncertain. Germline loops: CDR1 SGDLS, CDR2 YYNGEE. V lost 0 bases to trimming and J lost 0 bases, with 7 bases between them. The CDR3 has 15 amino acids. The CDR3 loop is CASSVGPGSYNEQFF. The DNA of the CDR3 is TGTGCCAGCAGCGTAGGACCCGGCTCCTACAATGAGCAGTTCTTC.

The V gene is TRBV5-1, the J gene TRBJ1-6; 9 nucleotides agree with TRBD1. The CDR3 runs 16 residues. Germline CDR1 reads SGHRS; CDR2 reads YFSETQ. J was trimmed by 9 bases and V by 0 bases; bases with no gene match: 7. Written as DNA, the CDR3 is TGCGCCAGCAGCTTGGGAACCGGGACAGGGAGTTCACCCCTCCACTTT. This encodes CASSLGTGTGSSPLHF.

V is TRBV10-2 and J is TRBJ2-7; TRBD2 matches 9 bases. The CDR3 contains 19 residues. The V segment lost 6 bases and the J segment 0 bases; nucleotides outside the gene matches: 18. Germline V gene lookup returns CDR1 WSHSY and CDR2 SAAADI. CDR3 DNA sequence: TGCGCCAGCAGCCTCGGGGGACTAGCTTCTGTAAGGAGCTCCTACGAGCAGTACTTC. It specifies CASSLGGLASVRSSYEQYF.

The genes are TRBV5-1 and TRBJ1-1; the match to TRBD1 covers 8 bases. There are 14 residues in the CDR3. Germline CDR1 and CDR2: SGHRS and YFSETQ. Trimming at V came to 3 bases and at J to 2 bases, leaving 3 bases not matched to a gene. The DNA for the CDR3 is TGCGCCAGCAGCTCGGGACAGGCTAACACTGAAGCTTTCTTT. Its protein product is CASSSGQANTEAFF.

V is TRBV27 and J is TRBJ1-2; no reliable D call. Per germline, CDR1 MNHEY and CDR2 SMNVEV (reference sequence). The CDR3 is 13 residues long. Trimming cost V 2 bases and J 4 bases, with 8 bases left between them. DNA of the CDR3: TGTGCCAGCAGTTTAAGCAGGTTCTATGGCTACACCTTC. Its translation: CASSLSRFYGYTF.

The chain joins TRBV10-2 to TRBJ2-7; D not resolved. The CDR3 totals 13 residues. Between the trimmed V and J ends, which lost 6 bases and 0 bases, there was a span of 9 bases. Germline loops: CDR1 WSHSY, CDR2 SAAADI. The CDR3 loop reads CASRSGVSYEQYF. The CDR3 DNA reads as TGCGCCAGCAGGAGTGGAGTCTCCTACGAGCAGTACTTC.

This clone has only one observation. The chain links TRBV7-9 to TRBJ1-2; a weak D match, TRBD1 (5 bases). V lost 1 base, J lost 4 bases, and 13 bases lay in between. CDR1 and CDR2 from the germline V gene are SEHNR and FQNEAQ (reference sequence). The CDR3 extends over 15 amino acids. The CDR3 sequence is CASSLEGFAVYGYTF. The CDR3 bases are TGTGCCAGCAGCTTAGAGGGGTTCGCCGTCTATGGCTACACCTTC. The whole variable domain, filled in from reference TRBV7-9 and TRBJ1-2, reads DTGVSQNPRHKITKRGQNVTFRCDPISEHNRLYWYRQTLGQGPEFLTYFQNEAQLEKSRLLSDRFSAERPKGSFSTLEIQRTEQGDSAMYLCASSLEGFAVYGYTFGSGTRLTVV.

On this clone itself: The sample carries other DNA sequences with the same CDR3. This rearrangement joins TRBV30 to TRBJ2-5; possibly TRBD1 for D (5 bases). The CDR3 has 12 residues. Trimming stripped 0 bases from V and 4 bases from J, with 6 bases between. The germline gives CDR1 GTSNPN, CDR2 SVGIG (reference sequence). CDR3 DNA sequence: TGTGCCTGGAGTGTGCAGGGAGAGACCCAGTACTTC. Amino acids: CAWSVQGETQYF.

V is TRBV7-9 and J is TRBJ1-3; 7 bases agree with TRBD1. J gave up 2 bases and V 5 bases, and 6 bases lay outside the gene matches. Germline CDR1 is SEHNR and CDR2 is FQNEAQ (reference sequence). The length of the CDR3 is 15 residues. CDR3 amino acids: CASSQDRQAGNTIYF. CDR3 sequence (DNA): TGTGCCAGCAGCCAGGACAGGCAAGCTGGAAACACCATATATTTT.

The chain carries TRBV5-1 and TRBJ2-3, with 7 bases aligning to TRBD2. The V gene's germline CDR1 is SGHRS and CDR2 YFSETQ. This CDR3 contains 17 residues. V lost 0 bases and J lost 0; bases outside the gene matches: 7. CDR3 sequence: CASSLGGSSGSTDTQYF. DNA for the CDR3: TGCGCCAGCAGCTTGGGGGGCTCTAGCGGTAGCACAGATACGCAGTATTTT.

The CDR3, as DNA: TGTGCCAGCAGACCCTTCGCCGGGGGTCCGGGCTACACCTTC. Its protein is CASRPFAGGPGYTF. The chain recombines TRBV2 with TRBJ1-2; possible D gene TRBD1, 5 bases. V dropped 6 bases and J dropped 8 bases, with 19 bases sitting between them. Germline lookup yields CDR1 SNHLY and CDR2 FYNNEI. The CDR3 runs 14 residues.

This chain connects TRBV11-1 to TRBJ2-5; 9 nucleotides agree with TRBD1. The CDR3 totals 15 residues. Germline assignment: CDR1 SGHAT and CDR2 FQDESV (reference sequence). V lost 1 base and J lost 4; bases outside the gene matches: 4. CDR3 DNA sequence: TGTGCCAGCAGCTTAGTAGGACAGGGGAGAGAGACCCAGTACTTC. It is translated as CASSLVGQGRETQYF.

V is TRBV7-9 and J is TRBJ2-3; 7 positions match TRBD2. The CDR3 totals 14 residues. CDR1 is SEHNR and CDR2 is FQNEAQ in the germline V gene (reference sequence). Trimming cost V 1 base and J 4 bases; bases outside gene matches: 2. CDR3 sequence reads: CASSLGLAPDTQYF. CDR3 nucleotide sequence: TGTGCCAGCAGCTTAGGACTAGCCCCAGATACGCAGTATTTT.

The rearrangement links TRBV7-2 to TRBJ2-5; D gene ambiguous. The CDR3 totals 13 residues. Germline CDR1 and CDR2: SGHTA and FQGNSA. Trimming took 1 base from V and 2 from J, leaving 5 bases between them. CDR3: CASSLGGQETQYF. The CDR3 DNA reads as TGTGCCAGCAGCTTAGGGGGACAAGAGACCCAGTACTTC.

The rearrangement uses TRBV2 and TRBJ1-2; 7 bases match TRBD1. The V segment lost 2 bases and the J segment 4 bases; nucleotides outside the gene matches: 4. CDR1 is SNHLY and CDR2 is FYNNEI in the germline V gene. The CDR3 length is 14 residues. The CDR3 here is CASSETRQGYGYTF. CDR3 nucleotides: TGTGCCAGCAGTGAAACAAGACAGGGCTATGGCTACACCTTC.

The chain links TRBV11-2 to TRBJ1-1; no clear D. Trimming left V 1 base short and J 7 bases short, with 7 bases between. The length of the CDR3 is 12 residues. Per the germline V gene, CDR1 is SGHAT and CDR2 is FQNNGV. The CDR3 spells CASSLVSDEAFF. CDR3 nucleotide sequence: TGTGCCAGCAGCTTAGTTTCGGATGAAGCTTTCTTT.

This clone was seen a single time. The chain recombines TRBV5-1 with TRBJ1-2; 10 nucleotides agree with TRBD1. Looked up from germline, CDR1 is SGHRS and CDR2 is YFSETQ. V gave up 4 bases and J gave up 5 bases; unmatched junction bases: 11. This CDR3 is built from 16 residues. The CDR3, as DNA: TGCGCCAGCAGCGATACTCCCGGGACAGGGGTATATGGCTACACCTTC. As protein: CASSDTPGTGVYGYTF.

The chain carries TRBV28 and TRBJ2-5; D is perhaps TRBD1 or TRBD2 (5 bases each). The ends were cut back, 8 bases at V and 0 bases at J, with 10 bases in the middle. CDR1 and CDR2 (germline): MDHEN, SYDVKM. The CDR3 is 13 amino acids. The CDR3 sequence is CASGWGHQETQYF. Written as DNA, the CDR3 is TGTGCCAGCGGGTGGGGACACCAAGAGACCCAGTACTTC.